The T cell receptor beta chain under discussion was sequenced for a study of T cells after yellow fever vaccination. Study background: Researchers used SMART-Seq v4 Ultra Low Input to prepare fractions that had low cell numbers.

Germline assignment: CDR1 SGHRS and CDR2 YFSETQ. The CDR3 extends over 15 amino acids. V shed 4 bases, J shed 6 bases, and the junction held 6 bases outside the gene matches. A 5'RACE template-switching step, the method used to make TCR cDNA, added a universal primer site and UMIs. TCRdb reprocessed the 5' RACE reads with MiXCR, giving one entry per CDR3 protein. The table includes 400,000 to 450,000 distinct CDR3 sequences, roughly a sixth detected once. Details on this clonotype: The antigen remains unidentified.

Study-level findings and limits: Reappearing after the booster were most of the clones from primary vaccination (roughly 96% CD4, roughly 86% CD8). The study noted that FACS-sorted repertoires could contain abundant clonotypes contaminating from the bulk population.

Sequenced here: PBMCs, sampled before the yellow fever booster vaccination. This TCR derives from a man in his late teens or twenties who received the YFV17D yellow fever vaccine. The chain uses TRBV5-1 and TRBJ2-1; 11 positions match TRBD1. This CDR3 reads CASSPDRGLGNEQFF. The CDR3 coding sequence is TGCGCCAGCAGCCCGGACAGGGGGCTAGGCAATGAGCAGTTCTTC.